This TCR beta chain was sequenced in a study of blood T cells in healthy people across ages. To note about this clonotype: Its antigen is undetermined.

General observations from the study: Versus aged donors, long-lived donors had higher diversity and more naive CD4+ cells.

The use of a sample-barcoded 5' primer and a J-beta primer mix characterized a second PCR of about 7 to 12 cycles. TCRdb re-analysed the 5' RACE reads in MiXCR, keeping a single row per CDR3 protein. The sample has approximately 850,000 distinct CDR3 sequences, around 42% seen once. Germline trimming cut 7 bases from V and 5 bases from J; bases unmatched to any gene: 11. This CDR3 comprises 15 residues. This chain uses TRBV12-3 or TRBV12-4 with TRBJ2-1; 7 nucleotides align to TRBD2. Material: blood. This clonotype was obtained from a man in his sixties in good health. The CDR3, as DNA: TGTGCCAGCAATCCACGGACTAGTGGGGACAATGAGCAGTTCTTC. Residues: CASNPRTSGDNEQFF.